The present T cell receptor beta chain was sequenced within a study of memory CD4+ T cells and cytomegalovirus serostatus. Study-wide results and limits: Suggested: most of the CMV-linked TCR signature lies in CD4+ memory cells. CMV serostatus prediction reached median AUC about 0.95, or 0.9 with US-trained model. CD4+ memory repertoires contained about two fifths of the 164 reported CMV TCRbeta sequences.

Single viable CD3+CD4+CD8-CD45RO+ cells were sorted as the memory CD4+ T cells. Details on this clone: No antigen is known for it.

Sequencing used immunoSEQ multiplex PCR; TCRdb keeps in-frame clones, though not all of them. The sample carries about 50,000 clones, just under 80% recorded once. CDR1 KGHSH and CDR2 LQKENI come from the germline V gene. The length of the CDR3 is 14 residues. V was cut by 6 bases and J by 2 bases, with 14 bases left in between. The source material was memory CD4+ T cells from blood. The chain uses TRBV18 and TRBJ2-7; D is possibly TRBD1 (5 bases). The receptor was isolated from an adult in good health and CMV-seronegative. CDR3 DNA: TGTGCCAGCTCTTCCAGGGTGGGGCCCTACGAGCAGTACTTC. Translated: CASSSRVGPYEQYF.